The sequence of this T cell receptor beta chain was determined in a study of blood T cell repertoires in COVID-19. TCRdb's table, derived via immunoSEQ multiplex PCR, lists solely in-frame clones and lacks some. Here the sample spans fewer than 40,000 clones, around three quarters being singletons. CDR1 SGHTS and CDR2 YDEGEE come from the germline V gene. CDR3 size: 15 residues. J was trimmed by 10 bases and V by 0 bases; bases with no gene match: 7. This clonotype was obtained from a man older than 75 with active or convalescent COVID-19. The chain is built from TRBV5-8 and TRBJ2-1; 10 bases fit TRBD2. The specimen was peripheral blood. The CDR3 sequence: CASSLVLAGIGEQFF. In DNA form, the CDR3 reads TGTGCCAGCAGCTTGGTACTAGCGGGAATTGGCGAGCAGTTCTTC.